The T cell receptor beta chain under discussion was sequenced for a study of TIL therapy for anti-PD-1-resistant metastatic lung cancer (dated by TCRdb to the early 2020s). Study-wide context: Tumors were collected before any PD-1/PD-L1 blockade, after which patients were given nivolumab, and patients who progressed were given lymphodepletion, an infusion of expanded TIL and IL-2. A median non-synonymous tumor mutation burden of approximately 1.4 mutations per megabase was determined across the cohort by whole-exome sequencing. The cohort was predominantly lung adenocarcinoma, with several EGFR-mutant and two ALK-rearranged tumors, and half of patients were current or former smokers. T cell receptor beta sequencing of tumor and peripheral blood was used to follow clonotypes across the tumor, the expanded TIL product and serial blood samples. Enrolled patients had a median age of almost 55 years (range about 38-80) and a median tumor PD-L1 proportion score of around 5.9%. General findings and caveats noted by the study authors: Infused TIL clonotypes partially replaced the baseline peripheral repertoire then decayed over months, with no apparent association between persistence and response. The study protocol defined all tumor marker inferences as exploratory. The cohort was highly selected, including more treatment-naive, never-smoker and oncogene-addicted patients than is typical, which limits generalizability.

The time point label corresponds to: pre-treatment sample, taken before nivolumab and TIL therapy. Adults with stage 4 NSCLC were enrolled in a dual-center phase I trial from 2017 to January 2020. Samples came from a single-arm, open-label phase I trial of tumor-infiltrating lymphocyte therapy with nivolumab in advanced non-small cell lung cancer. Blood mononuclear cells from EDTA tubes were separated on a Ficoll gradient and snap-frozen as pellets, and DNA was extracted from the cells using a Qiagen mini-prep kit. In the case of this clone: What antigen it recognizes has not been identified. Qualities for individual bases were not recorded, and no much larger clone is one base off.

At the junction V is shortened by 1 base and J by 4 bases, with 11 bases in between. Including the terminal cysteine and phenylalanine, the CDR3 comprises 14 residues. Kept here is only the CDR3 DNA, which spans 42 bases and is read in frame from base 1. The germline V gene encodes CDR1 SGHRS and CDR2 YFSETQ. The immunoSEQ v3 hsTCRB kit was used to amplify TCR beta CDR3 regions from genomic DNA through bias-controlled multiplex PCR. The TCR libraries were sequenced on an Illumina NextSeq 500 to around 2 million read pairs for survey level or about 5-6 million read pairs for deep level. In the paper's pipeline: V, D and J genes were assigned, non-productive sequences were removed, and clonality was reported by immunoSEQ Analyzer software. Repertoires of infused TIL and blood were compared using productive Simpson clonality and the Morisita overlap index of productive TRB rearrangements. Absolute clonotype counts in blood were estimated as lymphocyte count times CD3+ fraction times the clone's productive frequency. In TCRdb, the immuneACCESS table is reduced to in-frame sequences with V and J assigned. These tables do not hold every clone; where another copy was compared, an unresolved V gene accounts for under half, and the others remain unexplained. V and J calls and clone size are those listed in that table; D and trimming were worked out from the DNA. The sample table lists about 60,000 clones, roughly 66% of them with a count of one. The biggest ten clones account for 6.6% of the sample.

The clonotype comes from a person aged 25-85 years with non-small cell lung cancer. The sequenced sample was blood, obtained at baseline. The chain employs TRBV5-1 and TRBJ2-5, with a tentative D call of TRBD1 or TRBD2, each matching 6 bases. CDR3 region: CASSLRGQGETQYF. The DNA reads as follows: TGCGCCAGCAGCTTGCGGGGGCAAGGAGAGACCCAGTACTTC.